The T cell receptor (beta chain) described here comes from a study of T cell responses to AZD1222 COVID-19 vaccine. Study results and caveats: Targeting of unmutated variant regions was reportedly seen in nearly half of spike-specific TCRs. Among the donors, most were white British and more were female, and clonal diversity was possibly underestimated. Spike-wide vaccine-associated CD4 TCRs dominated at 160-218 and 743-854.

About this clone: Its target is unknown.

Data came from immunoSEQ multiplex PCR; TCRdb stores just in-frame clones and leaves some out. The data contain about 150,000 clones, about nine tenths of them singletons. Sequences were derived from peripheral blood, sampled on day 0 of AZD1222 vaccination. The source of this sequence is an adult in good health.

CDR3 region: CASSHRQNYGYTF. In nucleotides, the CDR3 is TGTGCCAGCAGCCATCGACAGAACTATGGCTACACCTTC. The rearrangement joins TRBV3-1 (or the pseudogene TRBV3-2) to TRBJ1-2; D might be TRBD1 (5 bases). Germline V CDR1 and CDR2: LGHDT, YNNKEL (reference sequence). The germline V and J ends were trimmed by 3 bases and 2 bases, with 7 bases remaining between them. The length of the CDR3 is 13 residues.